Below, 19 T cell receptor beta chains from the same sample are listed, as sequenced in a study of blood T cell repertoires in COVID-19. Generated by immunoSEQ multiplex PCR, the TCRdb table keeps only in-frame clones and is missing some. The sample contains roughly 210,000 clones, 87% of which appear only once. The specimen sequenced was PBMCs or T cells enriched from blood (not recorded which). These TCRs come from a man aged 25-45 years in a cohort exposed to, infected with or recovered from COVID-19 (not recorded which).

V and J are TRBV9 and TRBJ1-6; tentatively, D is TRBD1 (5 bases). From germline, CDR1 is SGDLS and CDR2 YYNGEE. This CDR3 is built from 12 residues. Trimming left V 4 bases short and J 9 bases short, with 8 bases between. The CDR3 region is CASSQGGSPLHF. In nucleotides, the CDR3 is TGTGCCAGCAGCCAGGGAGGTTCACCCCTCCACTTT.

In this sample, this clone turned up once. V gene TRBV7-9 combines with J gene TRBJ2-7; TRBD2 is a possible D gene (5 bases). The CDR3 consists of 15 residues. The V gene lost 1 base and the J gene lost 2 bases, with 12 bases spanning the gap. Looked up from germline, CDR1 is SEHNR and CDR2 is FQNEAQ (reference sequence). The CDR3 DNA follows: TGTGCCAGCAGCTTAGGATCTAGCCCGACCTACGAGCAGTACTTC. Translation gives CASSLGSSPTYEQYF. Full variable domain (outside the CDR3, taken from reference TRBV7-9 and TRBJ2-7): DTGVSQNPRHKITKRGQNVTFRCDPISEHNRLYWYRQTLGQGPEFLTYFQNEAQLEKSRLLSDRFSAERPKGSFSTLEIQRTEQGDSAMYLCASSLGSSPTYEQYFGPGTRLTVT.

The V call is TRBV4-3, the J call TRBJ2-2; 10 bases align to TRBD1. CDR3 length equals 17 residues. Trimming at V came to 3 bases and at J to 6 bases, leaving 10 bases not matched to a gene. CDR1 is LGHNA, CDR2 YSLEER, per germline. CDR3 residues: CASSQDGTGVDPGELFF. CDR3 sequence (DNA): TGCGCCAGCAGCCAGGACGGGACAGGGGTCGATCCCGGGGAGCTGTTTTTT.

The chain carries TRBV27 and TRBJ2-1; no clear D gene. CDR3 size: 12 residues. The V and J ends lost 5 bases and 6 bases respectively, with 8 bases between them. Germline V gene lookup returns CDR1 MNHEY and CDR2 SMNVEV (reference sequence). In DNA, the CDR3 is TGTGCCAGCAGTCGTACTCTCAATGAGCAGTTCTTC. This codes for CASSRTLNEQFF.

CDR3 sequence (DNA): TGTGCCAGCAGTTTCGGGGATGCCTATGAGCAGTTCTTC. It encodes CASSFGDAYEQFF. The chain is built from TRBV28 and TRBJ2-1; TRBD2 might be the D (5 bases). Germline CDR1 and CDR2: MDHEN and SYDVKM. The CDR3 is 13 residues long. Trimming took 3 bases from V and 8 from J, leaving 11 bases between them.

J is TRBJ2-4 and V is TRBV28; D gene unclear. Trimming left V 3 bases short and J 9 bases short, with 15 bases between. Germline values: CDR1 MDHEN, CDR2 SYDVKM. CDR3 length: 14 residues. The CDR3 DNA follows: TGTGCCAGCAGTTTTAGGATGGGCCAAAGCATTCAGTACTTC. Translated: CASSFRMGQSIQYF.

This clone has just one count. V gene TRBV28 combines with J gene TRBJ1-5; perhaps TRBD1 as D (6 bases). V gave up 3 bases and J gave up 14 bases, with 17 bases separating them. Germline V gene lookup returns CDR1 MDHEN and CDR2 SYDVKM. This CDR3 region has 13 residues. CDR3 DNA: TGTGCCAGCAGTTTGGTCAGACAGTCAGGGGAGCATTTT. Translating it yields CASSLVRQSGEHF.

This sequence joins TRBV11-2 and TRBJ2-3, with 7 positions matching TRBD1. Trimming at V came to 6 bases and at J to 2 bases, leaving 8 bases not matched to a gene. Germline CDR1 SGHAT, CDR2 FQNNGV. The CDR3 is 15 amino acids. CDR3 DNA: TGTGCCAGCAGAAAAGACAGGGACCCCACAGATACGCAGTATTTT. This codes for CASRKDRDPTDTQYF.

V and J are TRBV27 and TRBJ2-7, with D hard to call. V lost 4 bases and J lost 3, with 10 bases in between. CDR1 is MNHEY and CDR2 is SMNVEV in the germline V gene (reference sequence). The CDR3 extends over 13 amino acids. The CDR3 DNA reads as TGTGCCAGCAGTTACAGTATCAACTACGAGCAGTACTTC. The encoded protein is CASSYSINYEQYF.

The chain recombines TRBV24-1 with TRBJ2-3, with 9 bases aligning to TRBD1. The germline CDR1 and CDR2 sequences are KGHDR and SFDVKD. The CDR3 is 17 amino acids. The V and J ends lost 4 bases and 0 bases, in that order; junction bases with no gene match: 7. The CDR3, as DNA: TGTGCCACCAGTGACAACAGGGGGCGAAAAAGCACAGATACGCAGTATTTT. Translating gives CATSDNRGRKSTDTQYF.

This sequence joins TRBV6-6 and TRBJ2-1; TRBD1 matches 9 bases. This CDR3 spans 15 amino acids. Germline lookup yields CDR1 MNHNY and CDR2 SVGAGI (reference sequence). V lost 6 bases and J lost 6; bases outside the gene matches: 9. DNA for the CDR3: TGTGCCAGCAGATCCCGGGACAGGGAGGGCAATGAGCAGTTCTTC. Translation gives CASRSRDREGNEQFF.

The CDR3 region has the DNA TGTGCCAGCAGCTCGGGACAGGGGGCAGGGCAGCCCCAGCATTTT. It codes for CASSSGQGAGQPQHF. J is TRBJ1-5 and V is TRBV9; 12 bases are a match to TRBD1. Losses at the gene ends were 4 bases for V and 7 bases for J; bases not matched to a gene: 6. This CDR3 has 15 amino acids. In germline, CDR1 is SGDLS, CDR2 YYNGEE. Looking up the rest from reference TRBV9 and TRBJ1-5 gives the full variable domain: DSGVTQTPKHLITATGQRVTLRCSPRSGDLSVYWYQQSLDQGLQFLIQYYNGEERAKGNILERFSAQQFPDLHSELNLSSLELGDSALYFCASSSGQGAGQPQHFGDGTRLSIL.

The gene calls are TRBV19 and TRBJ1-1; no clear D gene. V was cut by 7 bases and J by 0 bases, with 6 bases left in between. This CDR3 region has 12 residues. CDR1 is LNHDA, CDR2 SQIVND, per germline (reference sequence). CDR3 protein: CASKSVNTEAFF. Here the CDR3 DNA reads TGTGCCAGTAAGTCGGTGAACACTGAAGCTTTCTTT. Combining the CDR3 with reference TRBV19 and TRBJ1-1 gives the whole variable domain DGGITQSPKYLFRKEGQNVTLSCEQNLNHDAMYWYRQDPGQGLRLIYYSQIVNDFQKGDIAEGYSVSREKKESFPLTVTSAQKNPTAFYLCASKSVNTEAFFGQGTRLTVV.

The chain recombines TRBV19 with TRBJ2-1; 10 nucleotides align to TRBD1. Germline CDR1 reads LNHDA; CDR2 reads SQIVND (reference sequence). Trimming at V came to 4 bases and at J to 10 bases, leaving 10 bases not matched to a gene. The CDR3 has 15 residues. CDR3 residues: CASSTTGTGEWEQFF. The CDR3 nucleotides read TGTGCCAGTAGTACCACCGGGACAGGGGAGTGGGAGCAGTTCTTC.

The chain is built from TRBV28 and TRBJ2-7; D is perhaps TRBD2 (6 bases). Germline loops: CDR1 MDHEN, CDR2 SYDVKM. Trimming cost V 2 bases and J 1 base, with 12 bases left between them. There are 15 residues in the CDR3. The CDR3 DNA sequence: TGTGCCAGCAGTTTAATGCGGGATGGGTCCTACGAGCAGTACTTC. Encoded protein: CASSLMRDGSYEQYF.

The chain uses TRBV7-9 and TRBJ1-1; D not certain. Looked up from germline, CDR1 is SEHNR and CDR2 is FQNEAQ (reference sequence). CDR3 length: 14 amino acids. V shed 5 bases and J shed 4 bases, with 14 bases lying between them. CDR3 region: CASSQVVGSTEAFF. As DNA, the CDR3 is TGTGCCAGCAGCCAGGTGGTGGGGAGCACTGAAGCTTTCTTT.

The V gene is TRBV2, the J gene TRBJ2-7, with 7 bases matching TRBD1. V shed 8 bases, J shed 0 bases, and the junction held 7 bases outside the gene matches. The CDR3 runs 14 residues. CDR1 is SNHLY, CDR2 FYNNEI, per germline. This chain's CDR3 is CASAQGDSSYEQYF. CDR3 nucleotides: TGTGCCAGCGCCCAAGGGGACAGCTCCTACGAGCAGTACTTC.

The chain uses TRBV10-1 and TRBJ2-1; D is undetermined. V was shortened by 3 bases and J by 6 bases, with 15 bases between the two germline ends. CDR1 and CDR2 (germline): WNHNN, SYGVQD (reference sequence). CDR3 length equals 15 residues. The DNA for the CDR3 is TGCGCCAGCAGTGAACGACTTGTTGGAACCAATGAGCAGTTCTTC. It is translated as CASSERLVGTNEQFF.

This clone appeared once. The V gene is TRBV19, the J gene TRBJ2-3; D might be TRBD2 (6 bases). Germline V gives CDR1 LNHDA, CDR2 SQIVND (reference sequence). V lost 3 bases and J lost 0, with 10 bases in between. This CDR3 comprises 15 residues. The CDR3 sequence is CASSILATSTDTQYF. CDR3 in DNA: TGTGCCAGTAGTATCCTAGCGACTAGCACAGATACGCAGTATTTT.